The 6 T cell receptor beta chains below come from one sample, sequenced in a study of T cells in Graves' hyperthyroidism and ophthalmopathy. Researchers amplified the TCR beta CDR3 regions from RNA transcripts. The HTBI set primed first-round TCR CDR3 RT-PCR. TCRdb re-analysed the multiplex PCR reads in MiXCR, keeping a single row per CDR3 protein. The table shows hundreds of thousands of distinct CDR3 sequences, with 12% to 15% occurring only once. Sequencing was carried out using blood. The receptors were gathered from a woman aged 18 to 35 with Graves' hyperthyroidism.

The CDR3 bases are TGCGCCAGCAGCCATAGGAGACTAGCGGAGTGGACAGATACGCAGTATTTT. Translation: CASSHRRLAEWTDTQYF. This chain connects TRBV4-1 to TRBJ2-3; TRBD2 agrees at 9 bases. The CDR3 is made up of 17 amino acids. Germline trimming cut 3 bases from V and 3 bases from J; bases unmatched to any gene: 10. Germline V lookup: CDR1 MGHRA, CDR2 YSYEKL.

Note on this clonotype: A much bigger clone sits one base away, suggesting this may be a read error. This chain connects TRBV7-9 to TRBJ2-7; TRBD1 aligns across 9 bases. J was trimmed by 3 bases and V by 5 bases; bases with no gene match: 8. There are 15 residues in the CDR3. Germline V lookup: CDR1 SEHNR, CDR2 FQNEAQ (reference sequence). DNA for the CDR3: TGTGCCAGCAGCGCGGGACAGGGTGCTGTCTACGAGCAGTACTTC. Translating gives CASSAGQGAVYEQYF.

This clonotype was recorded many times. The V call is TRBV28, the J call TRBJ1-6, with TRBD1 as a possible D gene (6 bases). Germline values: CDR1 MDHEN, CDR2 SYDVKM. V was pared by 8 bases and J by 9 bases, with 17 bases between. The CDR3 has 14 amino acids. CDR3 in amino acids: CASGGRQELSPLHF. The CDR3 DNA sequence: TGTGCCAGCGGGGGGAGACAGGAGCTTTCACCCCTCCACTTT.

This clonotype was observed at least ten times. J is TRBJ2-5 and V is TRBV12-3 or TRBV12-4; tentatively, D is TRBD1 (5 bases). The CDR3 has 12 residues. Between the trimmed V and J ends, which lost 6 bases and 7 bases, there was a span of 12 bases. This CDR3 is CASRFGALTQYF. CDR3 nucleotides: TGTGCCAGCAGGTTTGGGGCTCTGACCCAGTACTTC.

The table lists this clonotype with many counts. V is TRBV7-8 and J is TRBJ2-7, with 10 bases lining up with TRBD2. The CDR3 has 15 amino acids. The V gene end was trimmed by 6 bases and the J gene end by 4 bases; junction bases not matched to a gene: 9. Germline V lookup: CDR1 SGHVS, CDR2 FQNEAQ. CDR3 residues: CASRTGTSERYEQYF. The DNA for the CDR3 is TGTGCCAGCAGAACAGGGACTAGCGAAAGATACGAGCAGTACTTC.

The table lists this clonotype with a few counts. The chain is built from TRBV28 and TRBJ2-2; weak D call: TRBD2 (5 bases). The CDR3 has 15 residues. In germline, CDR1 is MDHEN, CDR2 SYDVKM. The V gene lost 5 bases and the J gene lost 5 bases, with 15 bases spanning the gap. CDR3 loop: CASSIRYRGTGELFF. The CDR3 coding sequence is TGTGCCAGCAGTATACGGTACCGGGGAACCGGGGAGCTGTTTTTT.